This T cell receptor beta chain was identified during a study of T cells in Graves' hyperthyroidism and ophthalmopathy. The study, taken as a whole, reports: Blood also contained most expanded thyroid clonotypes above 0.001.

This clonotype has ten or more counts. Its matching antigen is unknown. In germline, CDR1 is MNHEY, CDR2 SVGEGT. CDR3 length equals 13 residues. With 2 bases removed from V and 3 bases from J, the gap between germline ends came to 8 bases. Each diagnosis drew on symptoms, thyroxine, TRAb, thyroid ultrasound and orbital computed tomography findings. It was RNA transcripts that yielded the amplified TCR beta CDR3 regions. TCR CDR3 underwent first-round RT-PCR with the HTBI primer set. TCRdb reprocessed the multiplex PCR reads with MiXCR, giving one entry per CDR3 protein. The data hold 220,000 or so distinct CDR3 sequences, with 15% to 20% observed a single time.

The TCR originated in a woman younger than 35 with Graves' ophthalmopathy. The sample consisted of blood. The chain is built from TRBV6-2 or TRBV6-3 and TRBJ2-7, with a weak D call TRBD2 (6 bases). The CDR3 loop reads CASSYVTSYEQYF. CDR3 bases: TGTGCCAGCAGTTACGTGACTAGCTACGAGCAGTACTTC.